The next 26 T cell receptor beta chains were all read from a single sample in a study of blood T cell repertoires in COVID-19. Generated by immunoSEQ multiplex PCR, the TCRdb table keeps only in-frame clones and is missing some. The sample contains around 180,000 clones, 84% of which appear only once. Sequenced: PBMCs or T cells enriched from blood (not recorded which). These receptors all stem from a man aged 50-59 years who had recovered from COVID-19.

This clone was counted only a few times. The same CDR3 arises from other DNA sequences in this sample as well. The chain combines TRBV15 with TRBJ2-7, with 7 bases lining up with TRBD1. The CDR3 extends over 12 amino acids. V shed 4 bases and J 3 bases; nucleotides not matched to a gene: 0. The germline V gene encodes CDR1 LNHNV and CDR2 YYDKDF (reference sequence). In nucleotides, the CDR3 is TGTGCCACCAGCAACAGGGGCTACGAGCAGTACTTC. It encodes CATSNRGYEQYF.

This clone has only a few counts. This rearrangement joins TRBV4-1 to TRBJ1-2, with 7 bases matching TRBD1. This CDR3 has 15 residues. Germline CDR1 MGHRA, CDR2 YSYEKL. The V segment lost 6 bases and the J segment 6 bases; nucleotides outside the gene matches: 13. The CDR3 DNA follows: TGCGCCAGCAGGCTCCCGGGACAGTCGGCTAATGGCTACACCTTC. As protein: CASRLPGQSANGYTF.

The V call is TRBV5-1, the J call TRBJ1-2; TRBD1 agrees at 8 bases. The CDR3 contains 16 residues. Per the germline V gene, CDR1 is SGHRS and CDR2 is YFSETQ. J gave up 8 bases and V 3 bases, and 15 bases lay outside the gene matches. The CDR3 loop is CASSWGPDRAGEGYTF. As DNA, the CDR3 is TGCGCCAGCAGCTGGGGGCCGGACAGGGCCGGGGAAGGCTACACCTTC.

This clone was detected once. Here the CDR3 reads CASSPGTGGNTEAFF. CDR3 sequence (DNA): TGTGCCAGCAGCCCCGGGACAGGGGGCAACACTGAAGCTTTCTTT. The genes are TRBV7-2 and TRBJ1-1, with 12 bases matching TRBD1. The CDR3 has 15 residues. V shed 5 bases and J 2 bases; nucleotides not matched to a gene: 3. In germline, CDR1 is SGHTA, CDR2 FQGNSA.

This CDR3 reads CASSPGRRAEKLFF. The CDR3 DNA reads TGTGCCAGCAGTCCTGGGAGGAGGGCTGAAAAACTGTTTTTT. The chain carries TRBV9 and TRBJ1-4; no clear D. CDR1 is SGDLS, CDR2 YYNGEE, per germline. V was trimmed by 5 bases and J by 7 bases, leaving 15 bases between them. CDR3 length: 14 amino acids. The full variable domain, in which reference TRBV9 and TRBJ1-4 provide the parts outside the CDR3, is DSGVTQTPKHLITATGQRVTLRCSPRSGDLSVYWYQQSLDQGLQFLIQYYNGEERAKGNILERFSAQQFPDLHSELNLSSLELGDSALYFCASSPGRRAEKLFFGSGTQLSVL.

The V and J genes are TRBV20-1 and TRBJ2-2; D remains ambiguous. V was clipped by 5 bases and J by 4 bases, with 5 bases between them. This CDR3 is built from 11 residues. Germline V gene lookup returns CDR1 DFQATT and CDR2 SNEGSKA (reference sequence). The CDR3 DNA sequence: TGCAGTGCTCCATCCACCGGGGAGCTGTTTTTT. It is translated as CSAPSTGELFF.

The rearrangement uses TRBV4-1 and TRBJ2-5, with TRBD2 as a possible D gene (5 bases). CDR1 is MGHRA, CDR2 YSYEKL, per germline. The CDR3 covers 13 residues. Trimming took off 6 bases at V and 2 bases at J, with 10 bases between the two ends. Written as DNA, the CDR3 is TGCGCCAGCAGACCCCAGCGGCAAGAGACCCAGTACTTC. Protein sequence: CASRPQRQETQYF.

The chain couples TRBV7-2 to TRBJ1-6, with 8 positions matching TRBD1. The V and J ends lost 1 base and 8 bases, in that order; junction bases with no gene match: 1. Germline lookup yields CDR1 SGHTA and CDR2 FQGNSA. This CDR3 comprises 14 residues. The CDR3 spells CASSLGTGYSPLHF. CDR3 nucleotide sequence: TGTGCCAGCAGCTTAGGGACAGGGTATTCACCCCTCCACTTT.

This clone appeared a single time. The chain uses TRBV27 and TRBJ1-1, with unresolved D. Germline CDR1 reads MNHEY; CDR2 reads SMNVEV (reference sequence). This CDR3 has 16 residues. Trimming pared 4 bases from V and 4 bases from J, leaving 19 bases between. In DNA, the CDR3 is TGTGCCAGCAGTTCCCCGCCCAACAACCCCAGCACTGAAGCTTTCTTT. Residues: CASSSPPNNPSTEAFF.

CDR3 protein: CASSLGAGYSNQPQHF. The CDR3 nucleotides are TGTGCCAGCAGTTTGGGGGCAGGGTATAGCAATCAGCCCCAGCATTTT. The chain has TRBV6-5 and TRBJ1-5; TRBD1 might be the D (6 bases). V shed 4 bases and J shed 0 bases, with 13 bases lying between them. The CDR3 contains 16 residues. Germline CDR1 MNHEY, CDR2 SVGAGI.

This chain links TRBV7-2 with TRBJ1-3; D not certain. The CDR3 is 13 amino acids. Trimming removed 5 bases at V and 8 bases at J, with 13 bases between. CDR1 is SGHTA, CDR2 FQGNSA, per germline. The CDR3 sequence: CASSREVRDTIYF. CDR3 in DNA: TGTGCCAGCAGCAGGGAGGTTAGAGACACCATATATTTT.

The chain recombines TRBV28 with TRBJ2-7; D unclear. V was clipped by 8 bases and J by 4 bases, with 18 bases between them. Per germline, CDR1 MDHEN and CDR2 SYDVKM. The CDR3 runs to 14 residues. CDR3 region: CASSPSSNSYEQYF. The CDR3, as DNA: TGTGCCAGCTCTCCCTCCTCCAACTCGTACGAGCAGTACTTC.

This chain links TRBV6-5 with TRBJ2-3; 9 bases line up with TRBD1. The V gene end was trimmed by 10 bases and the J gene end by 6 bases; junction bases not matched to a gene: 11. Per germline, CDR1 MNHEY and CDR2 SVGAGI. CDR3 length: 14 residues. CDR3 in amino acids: CAIPGQGGSDTQYF. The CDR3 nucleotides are TGTGCCATCCCGGGACAGGGAGGATCCGATACGCAGTATTTT.

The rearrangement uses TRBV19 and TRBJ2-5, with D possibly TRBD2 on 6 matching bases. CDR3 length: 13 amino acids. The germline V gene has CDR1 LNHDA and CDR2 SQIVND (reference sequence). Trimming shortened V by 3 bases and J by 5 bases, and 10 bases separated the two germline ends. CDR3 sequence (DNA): TGTGCCAGTAGTATCTGGGGGGAGGAGACCCAGTACTTC. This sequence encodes CASSIWGEETQYF.

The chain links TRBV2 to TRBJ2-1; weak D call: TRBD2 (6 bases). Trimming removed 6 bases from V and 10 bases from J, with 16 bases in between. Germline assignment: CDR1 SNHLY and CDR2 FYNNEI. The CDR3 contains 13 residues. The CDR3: CASSPWAGREQFF. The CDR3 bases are TGTGCCAGCAGCCCTTGGGCGGGACGAGAGCAGTTCTTC.

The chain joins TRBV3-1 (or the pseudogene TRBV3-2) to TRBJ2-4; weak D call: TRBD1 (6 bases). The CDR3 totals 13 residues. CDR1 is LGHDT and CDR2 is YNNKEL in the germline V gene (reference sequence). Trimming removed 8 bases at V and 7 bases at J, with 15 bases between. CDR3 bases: TGTGCCAGCCACTCAGGGGTCGGGAACATTCAGTACTTC. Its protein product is CASHSGVGNIQYF.

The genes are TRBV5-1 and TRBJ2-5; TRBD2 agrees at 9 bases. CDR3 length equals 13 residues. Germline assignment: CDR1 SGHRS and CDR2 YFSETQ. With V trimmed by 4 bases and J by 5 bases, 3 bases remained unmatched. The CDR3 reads CASSAGLAETQYF. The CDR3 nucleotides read TGCGCCAGCAGCGCCGGACTAGCGGAGACCCAGTACTTC.

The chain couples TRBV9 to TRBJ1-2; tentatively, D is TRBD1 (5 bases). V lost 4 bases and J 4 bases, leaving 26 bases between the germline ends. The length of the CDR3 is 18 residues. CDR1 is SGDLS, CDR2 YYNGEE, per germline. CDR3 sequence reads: CASSSQRGGTGRSYGYTF. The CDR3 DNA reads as TGTGCCAGCAGCTCCCAGCGGGGTGGGACGGGAAGAAGCTATGGCTACACCTTC.

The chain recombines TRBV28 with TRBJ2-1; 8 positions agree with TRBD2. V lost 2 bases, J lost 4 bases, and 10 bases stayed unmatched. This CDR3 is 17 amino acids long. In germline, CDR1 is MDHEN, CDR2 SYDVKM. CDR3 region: CASSLGGERGLYNEQFF. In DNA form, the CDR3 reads TGTGCCAGCAGTTTAGGTGGCGAGCGGGGGCTATACAATGAGCAGTTCTTC.

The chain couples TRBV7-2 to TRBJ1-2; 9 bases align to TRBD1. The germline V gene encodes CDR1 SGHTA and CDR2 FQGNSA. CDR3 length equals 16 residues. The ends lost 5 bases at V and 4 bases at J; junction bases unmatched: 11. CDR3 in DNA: TGTGCCAGCAGCGGCCGGGACAGGGTGACTTCCTATGGCTACACCTTC. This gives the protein CASSGRDRVTSYGYTF.

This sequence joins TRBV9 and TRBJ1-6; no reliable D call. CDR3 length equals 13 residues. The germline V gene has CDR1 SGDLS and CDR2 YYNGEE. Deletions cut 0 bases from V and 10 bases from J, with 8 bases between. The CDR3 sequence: CASSVALVSPLHF. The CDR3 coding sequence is TGTGCCAGCAGCGTAGCCCTAGTCTCACCCCTCCACTTT.

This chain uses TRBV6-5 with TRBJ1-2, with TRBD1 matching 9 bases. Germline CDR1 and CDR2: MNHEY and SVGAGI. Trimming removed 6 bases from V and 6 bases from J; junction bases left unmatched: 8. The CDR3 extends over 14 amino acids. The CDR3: CASSNRGQGDGYTF. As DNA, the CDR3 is TGTGCCAGCAGCAACAGGGGGCAAGGCGATGGCTACACCTTC.

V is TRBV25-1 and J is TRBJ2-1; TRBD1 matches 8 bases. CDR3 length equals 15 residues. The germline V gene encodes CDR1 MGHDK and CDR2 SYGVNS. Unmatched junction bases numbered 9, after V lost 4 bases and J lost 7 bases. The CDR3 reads CASSADRGKGNEQFF. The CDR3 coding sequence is TGTGCCAGCAGTGCCGACAGGGGTAAAGGTAATGAGCAGTTCTTC. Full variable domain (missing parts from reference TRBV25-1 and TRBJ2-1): EADIYQTPRYLVIGTGKKITLECSQTMGHDKMYWYQQDPGMELHLIHYSYGVNSTEKGDLSSESTVSRIRTEHFPLTLESARPSHTSQYLCASSADRGKGNEQFFGPGTRLTVL.

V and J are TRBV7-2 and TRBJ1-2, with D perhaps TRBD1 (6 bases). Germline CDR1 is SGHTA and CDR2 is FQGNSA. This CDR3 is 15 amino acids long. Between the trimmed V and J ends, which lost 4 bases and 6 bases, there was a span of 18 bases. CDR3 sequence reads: CASSSQSLQGHGYTF. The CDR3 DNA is TGTGCCAGCAGCTCACAATCATTACAGGGCCATGGCTACACCTTC.

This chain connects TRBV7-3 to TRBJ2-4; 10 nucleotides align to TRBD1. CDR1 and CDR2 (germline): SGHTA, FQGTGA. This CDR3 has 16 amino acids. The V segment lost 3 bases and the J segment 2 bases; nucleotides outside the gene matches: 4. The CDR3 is CASSLGQGPPKNIQYF. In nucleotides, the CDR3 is TGTGCCAGCAGCTTGGGACAGGGGCCTCCCAAAAACATTCAGTACTTC.

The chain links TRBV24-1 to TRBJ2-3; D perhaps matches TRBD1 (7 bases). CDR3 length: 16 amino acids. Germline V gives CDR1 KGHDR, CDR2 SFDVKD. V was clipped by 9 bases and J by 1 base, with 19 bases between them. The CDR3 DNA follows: TGTGCCACCGCCGACTTGGACAGGAGGGGCACAGATACGCAGTATTTT. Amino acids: CATADLDRRGTDTQYF.